The clone carrying this TCR beta chain has only a few counts. This record belongs to a study of blood T cells in healthy people across ages. Study summary: Per two T cells, template switching captured roughly one barcoded beta molecule.

Using a J-beta primer mix together with a sample-barcoded 5' primer, a second PCR was run for about 7 to 12 cycles. TCRdb re-called the 5' RACE reads through MiXCR, storing one row per CDR3 protein. This sample has hundreds of thousands of distinct CDR3 sequences, with about 50% found just once. V shed 5 bases, J shed 5 bases, and the junction held 15 bases outside the gene matches. Germline V gives CDR1 SGHVT, CDR2 SQSDAQ. There are 19 residues in the CDR3. Donors were healthy Caucasian individuals from Russia aged roughly 6 to 90. This rearrangement joins TRBV7-4 to TRBJ2-2; 12 bases match TRBD2. This clonotype was sampled from a woman older than 75 in good health. Sequences were obtained from blood. In DNA, the CDR3 is TGTGCCAGCAGCACTTTGACTAGCGGGAGAATAAGAGGGACCGGGGAGCTGTTTTTT. This sequence encodes CASSTLTSGRIRGTGELFF. The full variable domain, with the rest looked up from reference TRBV7-4 and TRBJ2-2, is GAGVSQSPRYKVAKRGRDVALRCDSISGHVTLYWYRQTLGQGSEVLTYSQSDAQRDKSGRPSGRFSAERPERSVSTLKIQRTEQGDSAVYLCASSTLTSGRIRGTGELFFGEGSRLTVL.